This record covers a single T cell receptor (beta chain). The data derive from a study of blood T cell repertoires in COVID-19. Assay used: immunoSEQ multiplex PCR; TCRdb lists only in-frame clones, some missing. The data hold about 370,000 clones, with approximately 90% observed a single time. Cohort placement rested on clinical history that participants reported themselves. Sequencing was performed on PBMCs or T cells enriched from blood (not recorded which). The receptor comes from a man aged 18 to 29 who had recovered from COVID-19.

For the CDR3, the DNA is TGCGCCAGCAGTCTGATAGCCAAGAACACTGAAGCTTTCTTT. This codes for CASSLIAKNTEAFF. V usage is TRBV23-1 and J usage is TRBJ1-1; D gene unclear. TRBV23-1 counts as an open reading frame of uncertain function. Trimming removed 4 bases at V and 1 base at J, with 10 bases between. This CDR3 has 14 residues.